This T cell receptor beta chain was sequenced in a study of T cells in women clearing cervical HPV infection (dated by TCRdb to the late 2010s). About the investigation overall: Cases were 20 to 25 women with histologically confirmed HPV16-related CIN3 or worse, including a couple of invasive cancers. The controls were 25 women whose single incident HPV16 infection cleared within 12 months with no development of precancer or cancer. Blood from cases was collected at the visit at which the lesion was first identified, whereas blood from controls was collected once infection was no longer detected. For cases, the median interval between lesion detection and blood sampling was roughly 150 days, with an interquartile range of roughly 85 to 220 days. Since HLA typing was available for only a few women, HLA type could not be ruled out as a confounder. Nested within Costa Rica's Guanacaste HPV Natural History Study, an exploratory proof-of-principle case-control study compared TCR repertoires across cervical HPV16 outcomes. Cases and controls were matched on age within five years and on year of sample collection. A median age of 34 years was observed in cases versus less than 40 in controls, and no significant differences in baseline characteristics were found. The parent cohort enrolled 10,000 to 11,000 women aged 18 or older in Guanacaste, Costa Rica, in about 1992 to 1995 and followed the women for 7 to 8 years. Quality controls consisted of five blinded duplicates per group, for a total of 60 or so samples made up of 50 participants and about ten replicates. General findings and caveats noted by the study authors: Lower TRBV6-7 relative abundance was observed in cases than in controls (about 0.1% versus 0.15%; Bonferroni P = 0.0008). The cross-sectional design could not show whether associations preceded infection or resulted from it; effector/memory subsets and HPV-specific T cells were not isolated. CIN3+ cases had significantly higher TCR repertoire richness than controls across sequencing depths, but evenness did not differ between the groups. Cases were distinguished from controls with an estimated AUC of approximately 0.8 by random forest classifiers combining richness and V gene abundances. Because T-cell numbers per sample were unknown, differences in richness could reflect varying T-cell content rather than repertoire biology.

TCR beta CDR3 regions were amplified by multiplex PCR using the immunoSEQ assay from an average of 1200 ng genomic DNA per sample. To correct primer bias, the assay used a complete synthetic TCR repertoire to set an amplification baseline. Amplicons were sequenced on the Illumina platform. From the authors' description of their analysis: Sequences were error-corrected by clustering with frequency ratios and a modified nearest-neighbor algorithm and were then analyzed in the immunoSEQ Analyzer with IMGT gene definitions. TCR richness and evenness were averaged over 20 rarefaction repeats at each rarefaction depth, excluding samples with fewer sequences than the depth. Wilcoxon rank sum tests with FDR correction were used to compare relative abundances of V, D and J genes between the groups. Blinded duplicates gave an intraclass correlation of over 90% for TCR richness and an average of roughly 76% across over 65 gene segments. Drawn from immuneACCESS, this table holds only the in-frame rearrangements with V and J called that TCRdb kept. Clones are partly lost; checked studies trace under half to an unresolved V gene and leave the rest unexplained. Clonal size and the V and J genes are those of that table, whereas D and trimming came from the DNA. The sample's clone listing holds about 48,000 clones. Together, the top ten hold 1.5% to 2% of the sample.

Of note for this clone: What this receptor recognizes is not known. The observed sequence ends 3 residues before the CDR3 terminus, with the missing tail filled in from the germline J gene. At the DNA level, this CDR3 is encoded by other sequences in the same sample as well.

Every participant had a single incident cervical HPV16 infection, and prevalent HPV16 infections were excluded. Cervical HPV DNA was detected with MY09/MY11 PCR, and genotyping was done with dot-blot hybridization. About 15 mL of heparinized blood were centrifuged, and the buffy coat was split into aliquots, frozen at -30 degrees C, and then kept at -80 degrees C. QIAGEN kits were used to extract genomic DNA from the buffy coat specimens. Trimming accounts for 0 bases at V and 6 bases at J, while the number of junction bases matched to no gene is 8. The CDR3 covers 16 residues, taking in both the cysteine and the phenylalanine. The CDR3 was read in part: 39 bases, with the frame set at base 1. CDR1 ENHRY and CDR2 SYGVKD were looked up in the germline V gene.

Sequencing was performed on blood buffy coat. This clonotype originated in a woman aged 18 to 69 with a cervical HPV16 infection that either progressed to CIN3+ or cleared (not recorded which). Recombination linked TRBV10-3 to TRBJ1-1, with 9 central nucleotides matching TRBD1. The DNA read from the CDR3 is TGTGCCATCAGTGAGTCGGGGGACAGGGTAAGGCCTGAA. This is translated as CAISESGDRVRPE. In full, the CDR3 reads CAISESGDRVRPEAFF.